The rows below give T cell receptor beta chains drawn from one sample of a study of T cells in Graves' hyperthyroidism and ophthalmopathy. TCRdb ran MiXCR on the multiplex PCR reads and lists one entry per CDR3 protein. This table has a few hundred thousand distinct CDR3 sequences, roughly an eighth appearing once. Sequenced sample: blood. These receptors came from a woman under 30 with Graves' hyperthyroidism. Each CDR3 is given with its conserved first and last residue. Each record gives: D gene, J gene, V gene, clone size, CDR3 protein, CDR3 DNA. A D gene is named only where the DNA matches it firmly. Rows may omit the clone size; those that give it use once, few, many or a size class.

>.|TRBJ2-1|TRBV7-3|many
CASSSEGSSYNEQFF
TGTGCCAGCAGCTCGGAGGGCAGCTCCTACAATGAGCAGTTCTTC
>.|TRBJ2-2|TRBV5-5|few
CASSSNGAGGELFF
TGTGCCAGCAGCTCGAATGGGGCGGGCGGGGAGCTGTTTTTT
>.|TRBJ1-4|TRBV12-3/TRBV12-4|many
CASRRTGTLGNEKLFF
TGTGCCAGCAGGCGAACCGGGACCTTGGGGAATGAAAAACTGTTTTTT
>.|TRBJ2-5|TRBV7-9|.
CASSPRELAETQYF
TGTGCCAGCAGCCCCAGGGAGTTAGCAGAGACCCAGTACTTC
>.|TRBJ1-3|TRBV12-3/TRBV12-4|few
CASSLAFGQSSPGNTIYF
TGTGCCAGCAGTTTAGCGTTTGGACAATCCTCTCCTGGAAACACCATATATTTT
>.|TRBJ1-3|TRBV5-1|many
CASSLTSGNTIYF
TGCGCCAGCAGCTTGACTTCTGGAAACACCATATATTTT
>TRBD2|TRBJ2-7|TRBV28|many
CASSFGGGPTKQYF
TGTGCCAGCAGTTTTGGCGGGGGACCTACGAAGCAGTACTTC
>TRBD1|TRBJ1-1|TRBV9|.
CASSGGQAEAFF
TGTGCCAGCAGCGGAGGACAGGCTGAAGCTTTCTTT
>.|TRBJ2-2|TRBV9|.
CASSVRGGKVNTGELFF
TGTGCCAGCAGCGTAAGAGGCGGGAAAGTAAACACCGGGGAGCTGTTTTTT
>.|TRBJ1-5|TRBV12-3/TRBV12-4|many
CADAPASDQPQHF
TGTGCAGATGCTCCCGCCAGTGATCAGCCCCAGCATTTT
>.|TRBJ1-1|TRBV4-1|many
CASSQPQTRTAEAFF
TGCGCCAGCAGCCAACCACAGACCCGAACGGCTGAAGCTTTCTTT
>TRBD1|TRBJ1-2|TRBV28|many
CASKTGGGYGYTF
TGTGCCAGCAAAACAGGGGGAGGCTATGGCTACACCTTC
>.|TRBJ2-5|TRBV7-9|many
CASILVGKGHQETQYF
TGTGCCAGCATCCTCGTGGGAAAAGGGCACCAAGAGACCCAGTACTTC
>.|TRBJ2-5|TRBV20-1|many
CSAAKDSRQETQYF
TGCAGTGCGGCTAAGGACAGCCGCCAAGAGACCCAGTACTTC
>.|TRBJ2-1|TRBV5-1|.
CASRLMAGSSYNEQFF
TGCGCCAGCAGACTGATGGCGGGAAGCTCCTACAATGAGCAGTTCTTC
>.|TRBJ2-7|TRBV3-1|many
CASSQAGGHSYEQYF
TGTGCCAGCAGCCAAGCTGGGGGCCACTCCTACGAGCAGTACTTC
>.|TRBJ2-3|TRBV14|few
CASSQGRLGETDTQYF
TGTGCCAGCAGCCAGGGCCGGCTGGGGGAAACAGATACGCAGTATTTT
>.|TRBJ1-5|TRBV24-1|few
CATSDSSKGNQPQHF
TGTGCCACCAGTGACTCAAGTAAAGGCAATCAGCCCCAGCATTTT
>TRBD2|TRBJ2-7|TRBV5-1|.
CASSYTSGRYSYEQYF
TGCGCCAGCAGCTACACTAGCGGGAGGTACTCCTACGAGCAGTACTTC
>.|TRBJ2-7|TRBV7-9|.
CASSPEAGTSTYEQYF
TGTGCCAGCTCCCCCGAGGCTGGGACTTCTACCTACGAGCAGTACTTC
>TRBD2|TRBJ2-1|TRBV7-9|once
CASSLGLAINEQFF
TGTGCCAGCAGCCTAGGACTAGCTATAAATGAGCAGTTCTTC
>.|TRBJ2-7|TRBV28|many
CASSLGTVASYEQYF
TGTGCCAGCAGTCTGGGGACGGTGGCCTCCTACGAGCAGTACTTC
>.|TRBJ2-4|TRBV27|.
CAVGLANIQYF
TGTGCCGTGGGCCTGGCAAACATTCAGTACTTC
>.|TRBJ1-4|TRBV6-2/TRBV6-3|.
CASSYSYREKLFF
TGTGCCAGCAGTTACTCCTATAGAGAAAAACTGTTTTTT
>TRBD1|TRBJ2-1|TRBV19|few
CASSIGQGPYNEQFF
TGTGCCAGTAGTATAGGACAGGGTCCCTACAATGAGCAGTTCTTC
>.|TRBJ2-1|TRBV7-9|.
CASSNGHKPYNEQFF
TGTGCCAGCAGCAATGGACATAAACCCTACAATGAGCAGTTCTTC
>.|TRBJ2-7|TRBV5-1|few
CASSFGEEDYEQYF
TGCGCCAGCAGCTTCGGGGAAGAAGACTACGAGCAGTACTTC
>.|TRBJ1-5|TRBV3-1|many
CASSQDVSNQPQHF
TGTGCCAGCAGCCAAGATGTGAGCAATCAGCCCCAGCATTTT
>.|TRBJ1-1|TRBV20-1|many
CSASGETVNTEAFF
TGCAGTGCTAGCGGCGAGACAGTGAACACTGAAGCTTTCTTT
>.|TRBJ1-1|TRBV13|few
CASSSRGYMNTEAFF
TGTGCCAGCAGCTCCAGGGGATACATGAACACTGAAGCTTTCTTT
>.|TRBJ2-1|TRBV20-1|.
CSAPMTGSEQFF
TGCAGTGCTCCTATGACTGGAAGTGAGCAGTTCTTC
>TRBD2|TRBJ2-3|TRBV10-3|.
CAISESRGKDTQYF
TGTGCCATCAGTGAGTCGCGGGGGAAAGATACGCAGTATTTT
>.|TRBJ1-5|TRBV10-2|many
CASSDRDRNQPQHF
TGCGCCAGCAGCGACCGGGACCGCAATCAGCCCCAGCATTTT
>TRBD1|TRBJ1-2|TRBV5-1|.
CASSSGQGAIYGYTF
TGCGCCAGCAGCTCGGGACAGGGGGCCATCTATGGCTACACCTTC
>.|TRBJ1-6|TRBV5-4|once
CASSLGTGRPSYNSPLHF
TGTGCCAGCAGCTTGGGAACAGGGAGGCCCTCCTATAATTCACCCCTCCACTTT
>.|TRBJ1-5|TRBV5-8|few
CASEWGVRSNQPQHF
TGTGCCAGCGAATGGGGTGTACGTAGCAATCAGCCCCAGCATTTT
>TRBD1|TRBJ2-3|TRBV24-1|many
CATSDSGDRSTDTQYF
TGTGCCACCAGTGATAGTGGGGACAGAAGCACAGATACGCAGTATTTT
>TRBD2|TRBJ2-1|TRBV10-3|many
CAISESGTSGNNEQFF
TGTGCCATCAGTGAGTCGGGGACTAGCGGGAACAATGAGCAGTTCTTC
>.|TRBJ2-2|TRBV2|many
CARKGHQFANTGELFF
TGTGCCAGGAAAGGACACCAGTTCGCGAACACCGGGGAGCTGTTTTTT
>.|TRBJ1-1|TRBV5-1|many
CASSENGQNTEAFF
TGCGCCAGCAGCGAAAACGGACAGAACACTGAAGCTTTCTTT
>TRBD1|TRBJ2-1|TRBV7-3|many
CASSLLGTGPNNEQFF
TGTGCCAGCAGCCTATTAGGGACAGGGCCGAACAATGAGCAGTTCTTC
>.|TRBJ1-5|TRBV6-2/TRBV6-3|many
CASSLPGHGGQPQHF
TGTGCCAGCAGTCTCCCGGGACATGGGGGTCAGCCCCAGCATTTT
>.|TRBJ1-6|TRBV6-2/TRBV6-3|many
CATQWGSNSPLHF
TGTGCCACCCAGTGGGGGAGCAATTCACCCCTCCACTTT
>.|TRBJ2-7|TRBV5-1|many
CASSAFTSGQAYEQYF
TGCGCCAGCAGCGCATTTACTAGCGGACAGGCCTACGAGCAGTACTTC
>.|TRBJ2-7|TRBV7-2|many
CASSPPPWREGGYEQYF
TGTGCCAGCAGCCCACCACCGTGGAGGGAGGGGGGCTACGAGCAGTACTTC
>TRBD1|TRBJ2-2|TRBV4-1|few
CASGSRGLNTGELFF
TGCGCCAGCGGGAGCAGGGGGCTGAACACCGGGGAGCTGTTTTTT
>.|TRBJ2-2|TRBV24-1|many
CATSLSTGELFF
TGTGCCACCAGTCTTAGCACCGGGGAGCTGTTTTTT
>.|TRBJ1-3|TRBV5-1|few
CASSLVGNSGNTIYF
TGCGCCAGCAGCTTGGTCGGAAACTCTGGAAACACCATATATTTT
>.|TRBJ2-3|TRBV9|.
CASSGGGVDTQYF
TGTGCCAGCAGCGGAGGGGGGGTAGATACGCAGTATTTT
>.|TRBJ1-4|TRBV11-2|.
CASSWANEKLFF
TGTGCCAGCAGCTGGGCTAATGAAAAACTGTTTTTT
>.|TRBJ2-1|TRBV2|many
CASRSTRAASYNEQFF
TGTGCCAGCAGATCTACCCGAGCGGCCTCCTACAATGAGCAGTTCTTC
>.|TRBJ1-1|TRBV12-3/TRBV12-4|many
CASRPGPPGAEAFF
TGTGCCAGCAGGCCGGGACCCCCGGGGGCTGAAGCTTTCTTT
>.|TRBJ1-1|TRBV29-1|many
CSVPKTTWDTEAFF
TGCAGCGTTCCAAAAACCACCTGGGACACTGAAGCTTTCTTT
>.|TRBJ1-1|TRBV27|many
CASSHLGLNTEAFF
TGTGCCAGCAGCCATCTGGGGTTGAACACTGAAGCTTTCTTT
>.|TRBJ1-6|TRBV28|many
CASTIDRTGPSIYNSPLHF
TGTGCCAGCACCATCGACCGTACAGGGCCCTCAATATATAATTCACCCCTCCACTTT
>TRBD2|TRBJ2-1|TRBV5-1|many
CASTVTSGSNEQFF
TGCGCCAGCACCGTGACTAGCGGGAGCAATGAGCAGTTCTTC
>.|TRBJ2-1|TRBV29-1|.
CSVPDTGYNEQFF
TGCAGCGTCCCGGACACAGGCTACAATGAGCAGTTCTTC
>TRBD1|TRBJ2-2|TRBV6-1|few
CASSPTGVAGELFF
TGTGCCAGCAGCCCGACAGGGGTGGCCGGGGAGCTGTTTTTT
>TRBD1|TRBJ2-5|TRBV9|many
CASSVRPGQGETQYF
TGTGCCAGCAGCGTACGTCCGGGACAGGGTGAGACCCAGTACTTC
>.|TRBJ2-1|TRBV7-2|many
CASSVGFERRQTEQFF
TGTGCCAGCAGCGTGGGGTTCGAGCGGAGACAAACTGAGCAGTTCTTC